The entry below describes one T cell receptor beta chain. The data originate from a study of OX40 agonist ivuxolimab in advanced cancers. Study in general: A partial response was reached by three patients: one with hepatocellular carcinoma and two with cutaneous melanoma.

Germline CDR1 is SGDLS and CDR2 is YYNGEE. With V trimmed by 3 bases and J by 4 bases, 2 bases remained unmatched. There are 14 residues in the CDR3. Some clones are missing from TCRdb's copy, which holds only in-frame ones; the method was immunoSEQ multiplex PCR. This table has 60,000 to 100,000 clones, approximately 84% appearing once. The receptor was isolated from an adult with an advanced solid tumor such as melanoma, head and neck, liver or kidney cancer. This sample comprised CD4+ or CD8+ T cells sorted from blood, obtained in a trial of the OX40 agonist ivuxolimab. The chain has TRBV9 and TRBJ2-2; TRBD1 agrees at 8 bases. CDR3 region: CASSGTGGTGELFF. In DNA form, the CDR3 reads TGTGCCAGCAGCGGAACAGGGGGCACCGGGGAGCTGTTTTTT.